The following is a T cell receptor (beta chain) sequence with its context. Its specificity is not known. The sample is drawn from a study of T cells after yellow fever vaccination. Study-level points and caveats: Reappearing after the booster were most of the clones from primary vaccination (around 96% CD4, 88% CD8).

UMIs were added to TCR cDNA along with a universal primer site when it was made by 5'RACE template switching. TCRdb independently ran MiXCR on the 5' RACE reads; one entry per CDR3 protein. The sample has 280,000 or so distinct CDR3 sequences; approximately 10% are singletons. The receptor's source is a man between 18 and 29 years old who received the YFV17D yellow fever vaccine. The material was CD4+ T cells sorted from PBMCs, obtained 5 days after the yellow fever booster vaccination.

DNA for the CDR3: TGTGCCAGCACGGAGCAAGGCCCCACGCAGTATTTT. It is translated as CASTEQGPTQYF. This sequence joins TRBV2 and TRBJ2-3; D is undetermined. V shed 7 bases and J shed 9 bases, with 14 bases lying between them. This CDR3 has 12 residues. Germline values: CDR1 SNHLY, CDR2 FYNNEI.